This T cell receptor beta chain was identified in a study of blood T cell repertoires in COVID-19. At the level of the study: T cells, B-cell-depleted T cells, or PBMCs provided the cDNA or gDNA that served as material.

Method: immunoSEQ multiplex PCR; TCRdb's copy keeps in-frame clones and lacks some. The data contain about 220,000 clones, approximately 90% of them singletons. Trimming pared 3 bases from V and 7 bases from J, leaving 3 bases between. The CDR3 is 10 residues long. Germline V gives CDR1 MNHNS, CDR2 SASEGT. Participants' reported clinical history set cohort assignment. The origin of this receptor is a woman between 18 and 29 years old in a cohort exposed to, infected with or recovered from COVID-19 (not recorded which). The sample was PBMCs or T cells enriched from blood (not recorded which). V is TRBV6-1 and J is TRBJ1-2, with D unresolved. CDR3 nucleotides: TGTGCCAGCAGTGACCGTGGCTACACCTTC. Translated, it gives CASSDRGYTF.